The present entry profiles one T cell receptor beta chain with its context. V was trimmed by 6 bases and J by 3 bases, leaving 14 bases between them. Germline loops: CDR1 LGHDT, CDR2 YNNKEL (reference sequence). The CDR3 contains 14 residues. These data come from a study of blood T cell repertoires in COVID-19. Across the whole study: Samples taken during acute and convalescent COVID-19 were collected in the United States, Italy and Spain. In each case, the material was cDNA or gDNA derived from T cells, B-cell-depleted T cells, or PBMCs.

Methods used by the authors: Nucleated cell counts were estimated from reference gene primer amplification. Assay used: immunoSEQ multiplex PCR; TCRdb lists only in-frame clones, some missing. Clone size and V and J calls were adopted from that table, with D and trimming inferred from the DNA. Of about 230,000 clones in the sample, roughly 83% were seen once. This sequence joins TRBV3-1 (or the pseudogene TRBV3-2) and TRBJ1-1; D uncertain. This clonotype was sampled from a woman in her 50s with acute or convalescent COVID-19. Sequencing was performed on peripheral blood. In DNA form, the CDR3 reads TGTGCCAGCAGAGAGTCCGGGATTGACACTGAAGCTTTCTTT. Its translation: CASRESGIDTEAFF.